Listed below are T cell receptor beta chains from one sample, sequenced in a study of identical twins. TCRdb passed the 5' RACE reads through MiXCR, listing each CDR3 protein once. The data contain roughly 260,000 distinct CDR3 sequences, 7.5% of them seen just once; the ten biggest clones take up under 6%. These data also featured in a second study, about yellow fever vaccine responses in identical twins.

Sequenced input: CD8+ T cells sorted from blood. These receptors were collected from a woman aged 18-30 years in good health. The CDR3 runs from the conserved cysteine through the conserved F or W. Each record gives: D gene, J gene, CDR3 length, V gene, clone size, CDR3 DNA, CDR3 protein. The D gene is left open where the match is weak. A row's size may be missing; if present it is once, few, many or a size class.

>TRBD1|TRBJ1-5|17|TRBV7-6|-
TGTGCCAGCAGCCTAGGTCCCGGGACAGGGGCTCTTCAGCCCCAGCATTTT
CASSLGPGTGALQPQHF
>-|TRBJ2-3|15|TRBV7-9|few
TGTGCCAGCAGCCCGGGGCACAGGAGCACAGATACGCAGTATTTT
CASSPGHRSTDTQYF
>-|TRBJ2-5|16|TRBV4-1|-
TGCGCCAGCAGCCATGCCCGGGACTCCTCTACGGAGACCCAGTACTTC
CASSHARDSSTETQYF
>TRBD2|TRBJ2-1|13|TRBV4-1|-
TGCGCCAGCAGCCACAGACTAGCGGGAGAGGAGTTCTTC
CASSHRLAGEEFF
>-|TRBJ2-7|16|TRBV2|-
TGTGCCAGCAGTGAATACCTAGGAGAAAACGTCTACGAGCAGTACTTC
CASSEYLGENVYEQYF
>TRBD2|TRBJ2-3|14|TRBV29-1|many
TGCAGCGTTGAGGGTCTAGCGGGCCCAGATACGCAGTATTTT
CSVEGLAGPDTQYF
>-|TRBJ2-7|12|TRBV7-9|few
TGTGCCAGCAGCTCCAGACTTGACGAGCAGTACTTC
CASSSRLDEQYF
>-|TRBJ2-3|14|TRBV10-3|few
TGTGCCATCAGTGAGCCCGAGGCTGTAGATACGCAGTATTTT
CAISEPEAVDTQYF
>-|TRBJ2-7|16|TRBV20-1|-
TGCAGTGCTAGAGATGGGAGGCTAGGCGACTCCTACGAGCAGTACTTC
CSARDGRLGDSYEQYF
>-|TRBJ2-1|15|TRBV24-1|many
TGTGCCACCAGTGATTTGCACGGATTTGAATATGAGCAGTTCTTC
CATSDLHGFEYEQFF
>-|TRBJ2-7|15|TRBV2|-
TGTGCCAGCAGTGAGAATCAGGTCCGGTCCTACGAGCAGTACTTC
CASSENQVRSYEQYF
>-|TRBJ2-2|15|TRBV13|few
TGTGCCAGCAGCTTAGCGCAGGGGCGTTTCGGGGAGCTGTTTTTT
CASSLAQGRFGELFF
>TRBD2|TRBJ2-1|13|TRBV12-3/TRBV12-4|-
TGTGCCAGCATTTCTAGCGGGGCCAATGAGCAGTTCTTC
CASISSGANEQFF
>-|TRBJ2-2|13|TRBV6-1|few
TGTGCCAGCAGCTCCACAGGGACCGGGGAGCTGTTTTTT
CASSSTGTGELFF
>TRBD2|TRBJ2-2|17|TRBV7-6|-
TGTGCCAGCAGCCTTACCCTAGCGGGAGGGGACACCGGGGAGCTGTTTTTT
CASSLTLAGGDTGELFF
>-|TRBJ2-1|15|TRBV7-9|-
TGTGTCAGCAGCTCCCGTGTGGGGGTCCTGGTACAGCAGTTCTTC
CVSSSRVGVLVQQFF
>TRBD2|TRBJ2-7|15|TRBV19|-
TGTGCCAGTAGTCAGACTAGCGGGAGGATCTACGAGCAGTACTTC
CASSQTSGRIYEQYF
>-|TRBJ2-3|19|TRBV5-1|-
TGCGCCAGCAGCTTGGAGGTGGGACGGCGATTAATATACACAGATACGCAGTATTTT
CASSLEVGRRLIYTDTQYF
>-|TRBJ1-1|13|TRBV20-1|many
TGCAGTCCTGCGGGGACCTCGGGGGCTGAAGCTTTCTTT
CSPAGTSGAEAFF
>TRBD1|TRBJ1-2|16|TRBV12-3/TRBV12-4|-
TGTGCCAGCAGCACCGGCGGACAGGGTCCCACAAATGGCTACACCTTC
CASSTGGQGPTNGYTF
>-|TRBJ1-5|15|TRBV5-1|few
TGCGCCAGCAGCCCCGACGGCGGGAGTTTTCAGCCCCAGCATTTT
CASSPDGGSFQPQHF
>-|TRBJ2-1|15|TRBV9|few
TGTGCCAGCAGCGTAGACGGGGGTTCAAACAATGAGCAGTTCTTC
CASSVDGGSNNEQFF
>TRBD1|TRBJ1-1|15|TRBV15|many
TGTGCCACCAGCAGACGGGACAGGGCCCCAATGGGGGCTTTCTTT
CATSRRDRAPMGAFF
>TRBD2|TRBJ2-1|15|TRBV5-1|many
TGCGCCAGCAGCTCAACATTCGGGACTAGCAATGAGCAGTTCTTC
CASSSTFGTSNEQFF
>TRBD2|TRBJ2-1|16|TRBV14|-
TGTGCCAGCAGCCTAACGAGCGGGAGTCCCTACAATGAGCAGTTCTTC
CASSLTSGSPYNEQFF
>TRBD2|TRBJ2-1|14|TRBV20-1|many
TGCAGTGGGACTAGCGGGAGGATCCGCAATGAGCAGTTCTTC
CSGTSGRIRNEQFF
>-|TRBJ2-3|16|TRBV11-2|few
TGTGCCAGCAGCCCGAGTCTAGCGCGAGGCACAGATACGCAGTATTTT
CASSPSLARGTDTQYF
>-|TRBJ2-7|13|TRBV2|few
TGTGCCAGCAGTGACGGACGACCCTACGAGCAGTACTTC
CASSDGRPYEQYF
>-|TRBJ1-2|13|TRBV5-1|-
TGCGCCAGCAGGGATACCGGGAGAGGACGCTACACCTTC
CASRDTGRGRYTF
>TRBD1|TRBJ2-1|16|TRBV28|many
TGTGCCAGCAGTTTGCCAGGACAGGGGACCTACAATGAGCAGTTCTTC
CASSLPGQGTYNEQFF
>TRBD1|TRBJ1-1|13|TRBV5-1|few
TGCGCCAGCAGCCAGAACCTGGACAGGGTGGCTTTCTTT
CASSQNLDRVAFF
>TRBD1|TRBJ2-5|16|TRBV3-1|many
TGTGCCAGCAGTCCCCAGTGGATGACAGGGGAAGAGACCCAGTACTTC
CASSPQWMTGEETQYF
>TRBD2|TRBJ2-3|18|TRBV29-1|many
TGCAGCGTTGACCGCCCCAGCGGGGGGCGAGCGAGCACAGATACGCAGTATTTT
CSVDRPSGGRASTDTQYF
>TRBD2|TRBJ2-2|15|TRBV12-3/TRBV12-4|few
TGTGCCAGCAGCCGCCCGGGACTAGCGCCCGGGGAGCTGTTTTTT
CASSRPGLAPGELFF
>-|TRBJ2-1|15|TRBV25-1|-
TGTGCCAGCAACGAGAACCCGGACAGCGACAATGAGCAGTTCTTC
CASNENPDSDNEQFF
>TRBD2|TRBJ2-1|15|TRBV7-2|-
TGTGCCAGCAGCAGGACTAGCGGGGACTACAATGAGCAGTTCTTC
CASSRTSGDYNEQFF
>-|TRBJ1-1|11|TRBV2|few
TGTGCCAGCCGCGGACAGAAGGGAGCTTTCTTT
CASRGQKGAFF
>-|TRBJ2-7|14|TRBV6-1|many
TGTGCCAGCAGTCAGAGCGTTAGCTCCTACGAGCAGTACTTC
CASSQSVSSYEQYF
>-|TRBJ1-2|13|TRBV29-1|many
TGCAGCGTTGTAGCCGCAGTCAACTATGGCTACACCTTC
CSVVAAVNYGYTF
>-|TRBJ2-1|12|TRBV9|-
TGTGCCAGCAGCGTAGGGGGGGATGAGCAGTTCTTC
CASSVGGDEQFF
>-|TRBJ2-7|18|TRBV3-1|many
TGTGCCAGCAGCCAAGTGGGCCCATGGGACTCAGGCTCCTACGAGCAGTACTTC
CASSQVGPWDSGSYEQYF